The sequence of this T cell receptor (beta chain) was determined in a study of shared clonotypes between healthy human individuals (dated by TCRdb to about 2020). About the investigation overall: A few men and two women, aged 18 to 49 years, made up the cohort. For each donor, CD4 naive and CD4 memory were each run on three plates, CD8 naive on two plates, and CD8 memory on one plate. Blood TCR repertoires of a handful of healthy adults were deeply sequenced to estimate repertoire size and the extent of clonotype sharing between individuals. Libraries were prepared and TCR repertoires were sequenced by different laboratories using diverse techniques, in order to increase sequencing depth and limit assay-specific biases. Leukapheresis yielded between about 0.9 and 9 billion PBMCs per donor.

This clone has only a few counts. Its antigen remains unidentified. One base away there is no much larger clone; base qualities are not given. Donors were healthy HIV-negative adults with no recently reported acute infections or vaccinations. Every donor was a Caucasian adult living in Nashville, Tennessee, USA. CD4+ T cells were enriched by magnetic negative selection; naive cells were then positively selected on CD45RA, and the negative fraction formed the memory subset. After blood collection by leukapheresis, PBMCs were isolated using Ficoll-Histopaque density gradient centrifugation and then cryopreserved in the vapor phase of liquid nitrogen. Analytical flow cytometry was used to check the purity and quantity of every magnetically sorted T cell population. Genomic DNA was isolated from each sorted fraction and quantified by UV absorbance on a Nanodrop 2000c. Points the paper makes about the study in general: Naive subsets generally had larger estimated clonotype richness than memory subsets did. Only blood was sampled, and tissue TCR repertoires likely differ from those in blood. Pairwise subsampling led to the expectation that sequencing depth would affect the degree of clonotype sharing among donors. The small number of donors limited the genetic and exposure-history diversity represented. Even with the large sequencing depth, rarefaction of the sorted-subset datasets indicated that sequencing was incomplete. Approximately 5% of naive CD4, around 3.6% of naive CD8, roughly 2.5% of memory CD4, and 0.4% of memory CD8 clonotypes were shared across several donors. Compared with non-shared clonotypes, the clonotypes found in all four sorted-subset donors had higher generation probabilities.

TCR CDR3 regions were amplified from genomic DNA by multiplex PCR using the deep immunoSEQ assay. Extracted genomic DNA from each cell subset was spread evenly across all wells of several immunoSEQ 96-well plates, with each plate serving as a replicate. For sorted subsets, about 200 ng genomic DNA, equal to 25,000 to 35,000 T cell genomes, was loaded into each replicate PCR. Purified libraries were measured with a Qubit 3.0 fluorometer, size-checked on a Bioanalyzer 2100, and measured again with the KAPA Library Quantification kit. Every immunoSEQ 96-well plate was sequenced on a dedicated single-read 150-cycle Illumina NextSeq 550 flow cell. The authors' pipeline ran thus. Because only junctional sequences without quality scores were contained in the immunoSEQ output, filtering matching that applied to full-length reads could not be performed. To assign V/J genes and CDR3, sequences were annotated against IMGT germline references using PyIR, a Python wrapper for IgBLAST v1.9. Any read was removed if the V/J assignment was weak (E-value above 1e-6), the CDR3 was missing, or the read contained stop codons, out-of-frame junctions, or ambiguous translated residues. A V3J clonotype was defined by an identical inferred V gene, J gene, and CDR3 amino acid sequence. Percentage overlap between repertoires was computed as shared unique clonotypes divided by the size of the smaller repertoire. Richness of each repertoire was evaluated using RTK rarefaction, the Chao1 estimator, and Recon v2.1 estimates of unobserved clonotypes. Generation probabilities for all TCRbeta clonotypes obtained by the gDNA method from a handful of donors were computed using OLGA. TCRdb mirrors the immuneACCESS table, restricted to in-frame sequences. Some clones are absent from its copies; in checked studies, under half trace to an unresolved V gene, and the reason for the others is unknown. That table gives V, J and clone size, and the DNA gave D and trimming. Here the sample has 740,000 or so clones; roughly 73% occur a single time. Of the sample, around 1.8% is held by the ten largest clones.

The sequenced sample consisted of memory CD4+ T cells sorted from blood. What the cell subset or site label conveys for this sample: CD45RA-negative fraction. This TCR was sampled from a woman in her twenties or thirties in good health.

CDR3 region: CASSEARLGPYEQYF. The DNA sequence is as follows: TGTGCCAGCAGTGAAGCAAGGTTAGGGCCCTACGAGCAGTACTTC. Recombination linked TRBV6-1 to TRBJ2-7, with no confidently assigned D gene. Trimming costs V 0 bases and J 2 bases, and their ends lie 11 bases apart. The germline V gene specifies MNHNS as CDR1 and SASEGT as CDR2. The CDR3 goes from the cysteine to the phenylalanine over 15 residues. The sequence is cut down to CDR3 DNA, 45 bases in frame from base 1.